Given below is one T cell receptor beta chain in context. What it binds is unknown. Noted time point: time of PML onset. PML in natalizumab-treated patients developed after between about 16 and 56 months of natalizumab therapy. The data derive from a study of multiple sclerosis patients with progressive multifocal leukoencephalopathy. Findings of the study overall: Lower normalized Shannon entropy suggested reduced TRB diversity in most PML patients.

Trimming removed 6 bases from V and 2 bases from J, with 13 bases in between. The CDR3 extends over 14 amino acids. CDR1 is KGHSH, CDR2 LQKENI, per germline. Every PCR reaction included synthetic inline CDR3 controls for all V-J pairings. Sequencing used immunoSEQ multiplex PCR; TCRdb keeps in-frame clones, though not all of them. In the table there are about 30,000 clones, approximately 85% of which are singletons. The material sequenced was PBMCs, taken from a patient treated with natalizumab. The V call is TRBV18, the J call TRBJ1-2; possible D gene TRBD1, 5 bases. This receptor was obtained from a woman aged 30 to 39 with progressive multifocal leukoencephalopathy. CDR3 in DNA: TGTGCCAGCTCCGGGGCTACGGCGAACTATGGCTACACCTTC. Amino acid sequence: CASSGATANYGYTF.